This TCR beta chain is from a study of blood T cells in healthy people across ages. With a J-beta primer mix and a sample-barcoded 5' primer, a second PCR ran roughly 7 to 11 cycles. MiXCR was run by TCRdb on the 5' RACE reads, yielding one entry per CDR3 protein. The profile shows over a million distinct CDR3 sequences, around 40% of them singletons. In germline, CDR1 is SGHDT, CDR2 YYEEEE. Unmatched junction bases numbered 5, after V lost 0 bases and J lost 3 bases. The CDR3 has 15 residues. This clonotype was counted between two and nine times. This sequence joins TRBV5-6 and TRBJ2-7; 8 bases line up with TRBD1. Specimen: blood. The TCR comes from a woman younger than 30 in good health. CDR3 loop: CASSLGTGLFYEQYF. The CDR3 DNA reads TGTGCCAGCAGCTTGGGGACAGGGCTTTTCTACGAGCAGTACTTC. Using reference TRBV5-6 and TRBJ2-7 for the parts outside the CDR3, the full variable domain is DAGVTQSPTHLIKTRGQQVTLRCSPKSGHDTVSWYQQALGQGPQFIFQYYEEEERQRGNFPDRFSGHQFPNYSSELNVNALLLGDSALYLCASSLGTGLFYEQYFGPGTRLTVT.